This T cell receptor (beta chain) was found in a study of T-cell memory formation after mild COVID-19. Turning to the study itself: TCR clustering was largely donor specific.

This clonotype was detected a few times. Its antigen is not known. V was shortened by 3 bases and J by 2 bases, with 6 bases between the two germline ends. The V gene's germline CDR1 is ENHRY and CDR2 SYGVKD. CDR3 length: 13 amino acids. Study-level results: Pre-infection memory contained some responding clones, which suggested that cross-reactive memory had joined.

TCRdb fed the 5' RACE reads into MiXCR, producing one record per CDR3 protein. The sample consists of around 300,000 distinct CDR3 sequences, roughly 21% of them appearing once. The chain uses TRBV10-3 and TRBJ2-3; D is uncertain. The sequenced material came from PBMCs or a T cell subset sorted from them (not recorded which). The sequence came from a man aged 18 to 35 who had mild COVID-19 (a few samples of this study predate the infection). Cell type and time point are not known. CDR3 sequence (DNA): TGTGCCATCAGTGAACAGTACACAGATACGCAGTATTTT. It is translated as CAISEQYTDTQYF.